This passage covers 2 T cell receptor beta chains from one sample sequenced in a study of cytomegalovirus exposure and HLA in healthy donors. PCR was performed using 60 Vbeta and 13 Jbeta primers. Sequenced by immunoSEQ multiplex PCR; TCRdb stores in-frame clones only, minus some. The repertoire holds 100,000 or so clones, with around 81% as singletons. The sequenced sample was PBMCs. These receptors were obtained from a man aged 40-49 years in good health and CMV-seropositive.

The table lists this clone with a few counts. This sequence joins TRBV11-2 and TRBJ1-1; no reliable D call. CDR1 is SGHAT, CDR2 FQNNGV, per germline. CDR3 size: 13 residues. V was cut by 1 base and J by 1 base, with 4 bases left in between. CDR3 residues: CASSLVRNTEAFF. CDR3 nucleotide sequence: TGTGCCAGCAGCTTAGTCAGGAACACTGAAGCTTTCTTT.

V usage is TRBV12-5 and J usage is TRBJ1-5; no clear D gene. The CDR3 is 13 residues long. Trimming took off 1 base at V and 16 bases at J, with 17 bases between the two ends. The V gene's germline CDR1 is LGHNT and CDR2 FRNRAP. In DNA, the CDR3 is TGTGCTAGTGGTTTGGAGCAGCGCAGCGCCAGACATTTT. It encodes CASGLEQRSARHF. Full variable domain (rest looked up from reference TRBV12-5 and TRBJ1-5): DARVTQTPRHKVTEMGQEVTMRCQPILGHNTVFWYRQTMMQGLELLAYFRNRAPLDDSGMPKDRFSAEMPDATLATLKIQPSEPRDSAVYFCASGLEQRSARHFGDGTRLSIL.